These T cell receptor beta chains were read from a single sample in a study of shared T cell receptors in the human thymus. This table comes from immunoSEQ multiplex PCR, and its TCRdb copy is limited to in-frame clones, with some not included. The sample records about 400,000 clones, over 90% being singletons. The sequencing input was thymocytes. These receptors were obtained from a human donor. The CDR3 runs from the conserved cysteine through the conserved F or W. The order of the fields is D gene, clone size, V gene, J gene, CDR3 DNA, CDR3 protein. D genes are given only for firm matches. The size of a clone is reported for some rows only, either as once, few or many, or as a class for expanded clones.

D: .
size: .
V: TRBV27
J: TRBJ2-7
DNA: TGTGCCAGCAGTGCCCTTCAGTCCCACGAGCAGTACTTC
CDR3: CASSALQSHEQYF

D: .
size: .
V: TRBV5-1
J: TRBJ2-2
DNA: TGCGCCAGCAGCTTGGCCGAAAAGGGAACGAACACCGGGGAGCTGTTTTTT
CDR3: CASSLAEKGTNTGELFF

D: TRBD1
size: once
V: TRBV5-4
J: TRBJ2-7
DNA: TGTGCCAGCAGCTTGAGGCAGGGGGCCTCAAGATACTACGAGCAGTACTTC
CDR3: CASSLRQGASRYYEQYF

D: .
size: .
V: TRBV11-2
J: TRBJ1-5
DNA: TGTGCCAGCAGCTTAGTAAGCAATCAGCCCCAGCATTTT
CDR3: CASSLVSNQPQHF

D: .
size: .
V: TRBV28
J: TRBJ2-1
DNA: TGTGCCAGCAGCTCAAGCGGGCCAAGCTCCTACAATGAGCAGTTCTTC
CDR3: CASSSSGPSSYNEQFF

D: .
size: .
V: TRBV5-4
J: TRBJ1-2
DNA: TGTGCCAGCAGCCCGGGACTGTTCAACTATGGCTACACCTTC
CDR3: CASSPGLFNYGYTF

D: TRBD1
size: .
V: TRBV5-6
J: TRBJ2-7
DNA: TGTGCCAGCAGCCTACGACAGGGTCGGTCCTACGAGCAGTACTTC
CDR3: CASSLRQGRSYEQYF

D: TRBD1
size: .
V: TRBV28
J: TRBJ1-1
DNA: TGTGCCAGCAGTTTATGTGCAGGGGGCATGGGCGGCACTGAAGCTTTCTTT
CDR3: CASSLCAGGMGGTEAFF

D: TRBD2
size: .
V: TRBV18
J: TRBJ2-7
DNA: TGTGCCAGCTCACAGGGACTAGCGGGAGACGAGCAGTACTTC
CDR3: CASSQGLAGDEQYF

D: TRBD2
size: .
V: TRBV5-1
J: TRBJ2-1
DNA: TGCGCCAGCAGCTTGGCCAGTGGCGGGAGGGCCGATGAGCAGTTCTTC
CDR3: CASSLASGGRADEQFF

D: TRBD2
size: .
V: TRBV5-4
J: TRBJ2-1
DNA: TGTGCCAGCAGTCCGGGGGCTAGCGGGGGGTCGAGGTCCTACAATGAGCAGTTCTTC
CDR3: CASSPGASGGSRSYNEQFF

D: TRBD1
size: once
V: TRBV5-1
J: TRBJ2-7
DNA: TGCGCCAGCAGCTGGAGGACAGGGTGGAACGAGCAGTACTTC
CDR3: CASSWRTGWNEQYF

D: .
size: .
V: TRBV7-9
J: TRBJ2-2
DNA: TGTGCCAGCAGCCGGGACACGTTCACCGGGGAGCTGTTTTTT
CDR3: CASSRDTFTGELFF

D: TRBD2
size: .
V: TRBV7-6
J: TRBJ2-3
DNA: TGTGCCAGCAGCTTAGGAGGGCGACTAGCGGGAGATACGCAGTATTTT
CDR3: CASSLGGRLAGDTQYF

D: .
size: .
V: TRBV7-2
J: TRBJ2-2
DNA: TGTGCCAGCAGCTTAGAACGCACCTACTGTCCCGGGGAGCTGTTTTTT
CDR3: CASSLERTYCPGELFF

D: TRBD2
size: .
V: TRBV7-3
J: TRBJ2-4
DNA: TGTGCCAGCAGCTTAGATCCTAGCGGAGCCAAAAACATTCAGTACTTC
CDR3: CASSLDPSGAKNIQYF

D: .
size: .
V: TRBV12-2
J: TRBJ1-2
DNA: TGTGCAAGTCGCCGTAGCGACCCCTATGGCTACACCTTC
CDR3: CASRRSDPYGYTF

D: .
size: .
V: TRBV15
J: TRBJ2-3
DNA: TGTGCCACCAGCAGGTCCCTCTCCGTAGATACGCAGTATTTT
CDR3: CATSRSLSVDTQYF

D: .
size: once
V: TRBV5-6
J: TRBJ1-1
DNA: TGTGCCAGCAGCCGCAATAAGACTGAAGCTTTCTTT
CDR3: CASSRNKTEAFF

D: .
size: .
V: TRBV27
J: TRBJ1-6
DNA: TGTGCCAGCAGTTTATTGGGGCAGGGACTCTACATTCATTCACCCCTCCACTTT
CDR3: CASSLLGQGLYIHSPLHF

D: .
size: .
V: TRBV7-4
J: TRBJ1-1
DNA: TGTGCCAGCAGTGCTATTGGGAACACTGAAGCTTTCTTT
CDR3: CASSAIGNTEAFF

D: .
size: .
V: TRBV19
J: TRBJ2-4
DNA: TGTGCCAGTAGTGGCAGGGGCTTAACCAAAAACATTCAGTACTTC
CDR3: CASSGRGLTKNIQYF

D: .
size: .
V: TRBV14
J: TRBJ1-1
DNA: TGTGCCAGCAGCCTTGATATGGTGAACACTGAAGCTTTCTTT
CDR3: CASSLDMVNTEAFF

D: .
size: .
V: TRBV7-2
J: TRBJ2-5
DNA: TGTGCCAGCAGCTTAGCCAGACAGCCTCAGTGGGTTGCAGAGACCCAGTACTTC
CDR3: CASSLARQPQWVAETQYF

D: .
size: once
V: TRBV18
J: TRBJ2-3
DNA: TGTGCCAGCCCACCCATAAGCACAGATACGCAGTATTTT
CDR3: CASPPISTDTQYF

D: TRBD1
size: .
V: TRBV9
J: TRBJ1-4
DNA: TGTGCCAGCAGCCCGTCAGACAGGGGGGTCGGAACTAATGAAAAACTGTTTTTT
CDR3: CASSPSDRGVGTNEKLFF